Presented here are 17 T cell receptor beta chains from one specimen sequenced in a study of T cell changes during pregnancy in multiple sclerosis. Only in-frame clones appear in the TCRdb table, and some are missing; sequencing was by immunoSEQ multiplex PCR. The data contain around 43,000 clones, 92% of them seen just once; the ten biggest clones take up 0.78%. Sequencing used CD4+ T cells from peripheral blood mononuclear cells, obtained before pregnancy. The source is a female donor with multiple sclerosis, enrolled in a pregnancy study.

Written as DNA, the CDR3 is TGTGCCAGCTCACAGGGACAGTCAGATGGCTACACCTTC. Protein sequence: CASSQGQSDGYTF. The rearrangement joins TRBV18 to TRBJ1-2; 7 nucleotides agree with TRBD1. The V gene's germline CDR1 is KGHSH and CDR2 LQKENI. The CDR3 covers 13 residues. V shed 4 bases and J 6 bases; nucleotides not matched to a gene: 5.

This CDR3 reads CASLPRQGSHEQYF. In nucleotides, the CDR3 is TGTGCCAGCCTACCGAGACAGGGGTCCCACGAGCAGTACTTC. The chain couples TRBV2 to TRBJ2-7; 8 nucleotides match TRBD1. Germline V gene sequence: CDR1 SNHLY, CDR2 FYNNEI. Trimming cost V 8 bases and J 5 bases; bases outside gene matches: 11. The CDR3 length is 14 residues.

The gene calls are TRBV7-6 and TRBJ2-1; 7 nucleotides line up with TRBD2. The J segment lost 7 bases and the V segment lost 5 bases, leaving 14 bases of the junction unmatched. Germline V CDR1 and CDR2: SGHVS, FNYEAQ. This CDR3 is built from 16 residues. The CDR3 loop is CASSNTGTTLGNEQFF. The CDR3 nucleotides are TGTGCCAGCAGCAATACCGGGACTACGCTCGGGAATGAGCAGTTCTTC.

The gene calls are TRBV27 and TRBJ2-5, with 16 bases identical to TRBD2. V was clipped by 3 bases and J by 5 bases; unmatched bases: 9. Germline CDR1 MNHEY, CDR2 SMNVEV (reference sequence). There are 18 residues in the CDR3. Here the CDR3 DNA reads TGTGCCAGCAGTTTGTTGGGACTAGCGGGAGGGCGGGGTGAGACCCAGTACTTC. Translation: CASSLLGLAGGRGETQYF.

In nucleotides, the CDR3 is TGTGCCAGCAGTTACTCGACAGGGGGCGGGGGCACTGAAGCTTTCTTT. The encoded protein is CASSYSTGGGGTEAFF. The chain joins TRBV6-5 to TRBJ1-1; 10 bases align to TRBD1. CDR1 is MNHEY and CDR2 is SVGAGI in the germline V gene. V lost 0 bases to trimming and J lost 4 bases; unmatched junction nucleotides: 5. This CDR3 is 16 amino acids long.

The count of this clone is one. This rearrangement joins TRBV7-9 to TRBJ2-7, with D possibly TRBD2 on 6 matching bases. CDR1 and CDR2 (germline): SEHNR, FQNEAQ (reference sequence). This CDR3 has 15 residues. V was shortened by 5 bases and J by 3 bases, with 17 bases between the two germline ends. The CDR3 bases are TGTGCCAGCAGCCCTGGCGGGACTTATGGCTACGAGCAGTACTTC. Residues: CASSPGGTYGYEQYF.

The chain carries TRBV5-1 and TRBJ2-7, with D maybe TRBD1 (7 bases). This CDR3 is built from 16 residues. Trimming stripped 0 bases from V and 2 bases from J, with 15 bases between. Germline V gene lookup returns CDR1 SGHRS and CDR2 YFSETQ. The CDR3 DNA reads TGCGCCAGCAGCTTGGAGTCTCAGGGGGGACCCTACGAGCAGTACTTC. Protein sequence: CASSLESQGGPYEQYF.

V is TRBV4-3 and J is TRBJ2-3; tentative D call: TRBD2 (6 bases). The germline V gene encodes CDR1 LGHNA and CDR2 YSLEER. V was cut by 0 bases and J by 1 base, with 11 bases left in between. CDR3 length: 16 amino acids. Here the CDR3 reads CASSQDWGLRTDTQYF. DNA for the CDR3: TGCGCCAGCAGCCAAGATTGGGGACTTCGCACAGATACGCAGTATTTT.

This chain's CDR3 is CASSSQLAGVATDTQYF. As DNA, the CDR3 is TGCGCCAGCAGCTCTCAATTAGCGGGAGTCGCCACAGATACGCAGTATTTT. This sequence joins TRBV5-1 and TRBJ2-3; 9 nucleotides agree with TRBD2. This CDR3 contains 17 residues. V lost 3 bases, J lost 2 bases, and 10 bases stayed unmatched. The germline CDR1 and CDR2 sequences are SGHRS and YFSETQ.

The chain has TRBV29-1 and TRBJ1-2; D gene uncertain. Germline loops: CDR1 SQVTM, CDR2 ANQGSEA. V shed 4 bases and J shed 5 bases, with 14 bases lying between them. This CDR3 has 13 amino acids. CDR3 nucleotides: TGCAGCGTTGCGTCTTTGGCAGCGTATGGCTACACCTTC. It specifies CSVASLAAYGYTF.

The rearrangement links TRBV7-2 to TRBJ1-2; D is unresolved. V was pared by 5 bases and J by 4 bases, with 11 bases between. The CDR3 runs to 13 residues. From germline, CDR1 is SGHTA and CDR2 FQGNSA. CDR3 amino acids: CASSAGYGYGYTF. The CDR3 bases are TGTGCCAGCAGCGCGGGGTACGGCTATGGCTACACCTTC.

This clone occurred a few times. V and J are TRBV4-1 and TRBJ2-7; 8 positions agree with TRBD2. Unmatched junction bases numbered 9, after V lost 0 bases and J lost 2 bases. Germline V gene sequence: CDR1 MGHRA, CDR2 YSYEKL. This CDR3 is 17 amino acids long. Here the CDR3 reads CASSQDHGLAQAYEQYF. As DNA, the CDR3 is TGCGCCAGCAGCCAAGATCATGGACTAGCACAAGCCTACGAGCAGTACTTC.

This chain joins TRBV7-8 and TRBJ2-5, with unresolved D. The CDR3 length is 14 residues. Germline V gene data show CDR1 as SGHVS and CDR2 as FQNEAQ. Trimming took off 5 bases at V and 1 base at J, with 11 bases between the two ends. The CDR3 nucleotides read TGTGCCAGCAGCCAACGACGGAGCCAAGAGACCCAGTACTTC. This translates into CASSQRRSQETQYF.

This chain joins TRBV6-1 and TRBJ2-5; the match to TRBD2 covers 9 bases. V was clipped by 6 bases and J by 4 bases; unmatched bases: 0. The CDR3 runs to 12 residues. From germline, CDR1 is MNHNS and CDR2 SASEGT. The CDR3 DNA sequence: TGTGCCAGCAGACTAGCGGGAGAGACCCAGTACTTC. Its protein product is CASRLAGETQYF.

The rearrangement joins TRBV2 to TRBJ2-7, with a tentative D call TRBD1 (6 bases). V dropped 4 bases and J dropped 1 base, with 11 bases sitting between them. This CDR3 has 14 amino acids. The germline V gene encodes CDR1 SNHLY and CDR2 FYNNEI. This CDR3 reads CASSVQGPSYEQYF. CDR3 nucleotide sequence: TGTGCCAGCAGTGTCCAGGGGCCGTCCTACGAGCAGTACTTC.

The chain recombines TRBV16 with TRBJ2-7, with D possibly matching TRBD1 (6 bases). This CDR3 has 14 amino acids. Per germline, CDR1 KGHSY and CDR2 FQNENV. The V end was cut by 0 bases, the J end by 2 bases, with 8 bases between. The CDR3 nucleotides read TGTGCCAGCAGCCAATCTGCAGGGGCCTACGAGCAGTACTTC. Translating it yields CASSQSAGAYEQYF.

This clone was found once. The chain employs TRBV10-3 and TRBJ2-1, with D perhaps matching TRBD2 (6 bases). CDR1 is ENHRY and CDR2 is SYGVKD in the germline V gene. Trimming left V 8 bases short and J 7 bases short, with 9 bases between. The CDR3 runs 11 residues. The CDR3 loop is CAIGSGNEQFF. The CDR3 DNA reads as TGTGCCATCGGGAGCGGGAATGAGCAGTTCTTC.